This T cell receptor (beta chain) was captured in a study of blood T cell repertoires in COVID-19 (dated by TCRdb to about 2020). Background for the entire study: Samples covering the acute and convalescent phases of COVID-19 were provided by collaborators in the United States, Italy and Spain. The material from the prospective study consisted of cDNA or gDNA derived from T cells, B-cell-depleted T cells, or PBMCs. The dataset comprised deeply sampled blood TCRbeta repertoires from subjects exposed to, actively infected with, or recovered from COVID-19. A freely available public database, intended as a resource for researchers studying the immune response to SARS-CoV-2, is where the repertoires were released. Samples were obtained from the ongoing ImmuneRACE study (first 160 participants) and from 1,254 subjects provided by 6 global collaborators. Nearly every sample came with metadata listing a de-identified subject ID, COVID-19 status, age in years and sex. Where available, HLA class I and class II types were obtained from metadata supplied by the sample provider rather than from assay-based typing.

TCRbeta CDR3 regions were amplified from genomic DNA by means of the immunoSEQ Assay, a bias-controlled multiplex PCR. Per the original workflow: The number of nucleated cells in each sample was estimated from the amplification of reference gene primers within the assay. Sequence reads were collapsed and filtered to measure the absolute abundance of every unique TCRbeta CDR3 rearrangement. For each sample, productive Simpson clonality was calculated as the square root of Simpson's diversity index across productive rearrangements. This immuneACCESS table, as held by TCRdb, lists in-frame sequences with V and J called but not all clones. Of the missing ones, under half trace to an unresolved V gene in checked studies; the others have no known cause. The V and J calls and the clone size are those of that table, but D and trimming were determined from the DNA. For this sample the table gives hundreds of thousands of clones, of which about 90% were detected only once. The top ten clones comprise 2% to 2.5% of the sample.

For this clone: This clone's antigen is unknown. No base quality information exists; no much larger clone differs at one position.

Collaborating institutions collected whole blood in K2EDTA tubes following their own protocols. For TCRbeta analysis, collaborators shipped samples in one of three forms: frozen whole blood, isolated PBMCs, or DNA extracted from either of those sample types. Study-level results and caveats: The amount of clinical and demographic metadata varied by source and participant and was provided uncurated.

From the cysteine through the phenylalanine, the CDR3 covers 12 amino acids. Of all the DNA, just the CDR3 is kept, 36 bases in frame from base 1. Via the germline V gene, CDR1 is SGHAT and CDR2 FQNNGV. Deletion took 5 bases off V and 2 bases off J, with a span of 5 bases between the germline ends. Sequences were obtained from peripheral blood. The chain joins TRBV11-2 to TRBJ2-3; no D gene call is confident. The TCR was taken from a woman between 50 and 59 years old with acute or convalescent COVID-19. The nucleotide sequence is TGTGCCAGCAGCGGCCTCACAGATACGCAGTATTTT. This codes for CASSGLTDTQYF. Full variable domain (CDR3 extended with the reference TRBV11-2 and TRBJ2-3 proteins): EAGVAQSPRYKIIEKRQSVAFWCNPISGHATLYWYQQILGQGPKLLIQFQNNGVVDDSQLPKDRFSAERLKGVDSTLKIQPAKLEDSAVYLCASSGLTDTQYFGPGTRLTVL.